This T cell receptor beta chain was sequenced for a study of a mutant IDH1 vaccine in newly diagnosed glioma (dated by TCRdb to the early 2020s). Regarding the research as a whole: Vaccination was initiated 4-6 weeks after radiotherapy alone, or concurrently with temozolomide cycles in the chemotherapy-containing groups. Of the 30 to 35 patients who were treated, about 62% were male and about 40% were female, and the mean age was approximately 40 years. Before enrollment, patients had received standard therapy of radiotherapy alone, temozolomide alone, or radiochemotherapy with temozolomide; most received the combination. Visit V12 was the week-35 safety follow-up and visit V13 was the week-47 end of study. Peripheral blood samples were drawn at six visits, namely V03 (baseline), V05, V07, V10, V12 and V13. Longitudinal TCRB deep sequencing was done for about two dozen treated patients, wherever samples were available for exploratory analyses.

The time point label of this sample denotes: week 35, safety follow-up. Each vaccine dose was 300 ug of a 20-mer mutant IDH1 peptide in Montanide, given subcutaneously with topical imiquimod. Eight vaccinations were administered to patients in weeks 1, 3, 5, 7, 11, 15, 19 and 23, corresponding to visits V03 through V10. Newly diagnosed WHO grade 3 or 4 IDH1-mutant astrocytomas showing loss of nuclear ATRX were present in the donors. The samples were drawn from NOA16, a multicentre, single-arm, open-label phase I trial in Germany that tested a mutant IDH1 peptide vaccine in humans for the first time. Genomic DNA for TCRB sequencing was isolated from EDTA blood with the DNeasy Blood and Tissue Kit. On this clone itself: Its antigen target is currently unknown. No base quality information exists; no much larger clone differs at one position.

Study-wide findings and limitations: The authors noted that analyses of patient blood samples could not be reproduced because of sample limitations. Across multiple MHC alleles, vaccine-induced immune responses were seen in approximately 93% of patients. Changes in the top peripheral T cell clonotypes picked up by TCRB sequencing did not appear to be linked to pseudoprogression. PBMC samples for TCRB deep sequencing were selected based on availability.

The CDR3 covers 14 residues, taking in both the cysteine and the phenylalanine. Just CDR3 DNA is preserved here, 42 bases in frame from base 1. For CDR1 and CDR2, the germline V gene lists SGHTA and FQGTGA. V and J are trimmed by 4 bases and 7 bases, and the gene matches miss 3 bases of the junction. Receptor libraries were prepared by the immunoSEQ multiplex PCR assay. Rearranged TCR beta chain sequences were amplified using the hsTCRB Kit according to the manufacturer's protocol. An Illumina MiSeq was used to sequence the TCRB libraries. The authors' analysis ran thus. Demultiplexing, trimming and gene mapping were performed with the kit vendor's proprietary platform. What TCRdb holds here is the immuneACCESS table cut down to in-frame rearrangements. Part of the clones is not present; checked against another copy, under half of the missing clones reflect an unresolved V gene, and the others are unexplained. The DNA gave D and trimming, while V, J and clone size come from that table. This sample lists about 64,000 clones; roughly 74% were detected once. Jointly, the top ten make up 4.5% to 5% of the sample.

Rearrangement joined TRBV7-3 to TRBJ2-3; TRBD2 aligns with 12 central bases. The specimen comprised PBMCs, sampled from a glioma patient whose treatment included an IDH1 peptide vaccine. This clonotype was sampled from a man aged 50-60 years with glioma. The CDR3 corresponds to CASSSSGGAYTQYF. The DNA reads TGTGCCAGCAGCTCTAGCGGGGGGGCTTATACGCAGTATTTT.